The sequence of this T cell receptor beta chain was determined in a study of T cells in Graves' hyperthyroidism and ophthalmopathy. Reasons for excluding patients were uncontrolled infection, other autoimmune disease, pregnancy or lactation. This clonotype was seen a handful of times. There were TCR beta CDR3 regions amplified from RNA transcripts. The study used the HTBI primer set for a first-round RT-PCR of the TCR CDR3. Using its own MiXCR run on the multiplex PCR reads, TCRdb lists one record per CDR3 protein. The sample lists some 510,000 distinct CDR3 sequences, around 20% seen once, with more than 25% in the top ten. The TCR originated in a young man with Graves' hyperthyroidism. The sequenced sample was blood.

This CDR3 is CASSSYTYGYTF. CDR3 sequence (DNA): TGTGCCAGCAGCTCCTACACCTATGGCTACACCTTC. The V call is TRBV7-2, the J call TRBJ1-2; D not certain. Trimming removed 4 bases from V and 4 bases from J, with 7 bases in between. Per the germline V gene, CDR1 is SGHTA and CDR2 is FQGNSA. This CDR3 spans 12 amino acids.